One and the same sample provided the 20 T cell receptor beta chains below, sequenced in a study of Tregs in tolerant kidney transplant recipients. The data were produced by immunoSEQ multiplex PCR, yet TCRdb's version contains in-frame clones alone and is incomplete. This sample has 90,000 or so clones, with roughly 93% found just once. Related graft donors supplied nonmyeloablative bone marrow transplants, and mixed chimerism was transient. Here the sequenced sample was CD4+ T cells from blood (PBMCs), taken 12 months after the transplant. Receptors were obtained from a human patient who received a combined kidney and bone marrow transplant. Some T cells may arise from the graft donor.

This clone showed up just once. V is TRBV19 and J is TRBJ1-5, with TRBD1 matching 7 bases. Trimming removed 3 bases from V and 6 bases from J; junction bases left unmatched: 5. Germline V gives CDR1 LNHDA, CDR2 SQIVND (reference sequence). CDR3 length equals 14 residues. The DNA for the CDR3 is TGTGCCAGTAGTATTGGAGGGGGCCCTCAGCCCCAGCATTTT. Its translation: CASSIGGGPQPQHF.

V is TRBV19 and J is TRBJ1-1; D not resolved. The ends were cut back, 2 bases at V and 7 bases at J, with 14 bases in the middle. This CDR3 is 14 amino acids long. Germline V gene sequence: CDR1 LNHDA, CDR2 SQIVND (reference sequence). The CDR3 loop reads CASSIMEGSYEAFF. The CDR3 region has the DNA TGTGCCAGTAGTATAATGGAGGGTTCTTATGAAGCTTTCTTT. Full variable domain (outside the CDR3, taken from reference TRBV19 and TRBJ1-1): DGGITQSPKYLFRKEGQNVTLSCEQNLNHDAMYWYRQDPGQGLRLIYYSQIVNDFQKGDIAEGYSVSREKKESFPLTVTSAQKNPTAFYLCASSIMEGSYEAFFGQGTRLTVV.

The V call is TRBV5-1, the J call TRBJ1-6, with D unclear. The V end was cut by 2 bases, the J end by 8 bases, with 11 bases between. The length of the CDR3 is 14 residues. Germline loops: CDR1 SGHRS, CDR2 YFSETQ. CDR3 loop: CASSFERLDSPLHF. In nucleotides, the CDR3 is TGCGCCAGCAGCTTCGAGCGTCTTGATTCACCCCTCCACTTT. The complete variable domain, with remaining parts taken from reference TRBV5-1 and TRBJ1-6, reads KAGVTQTPRYLIKTRGQQVTLSCSPISGHRSVSWYQQTPGQGLQFLFEYFSETQRNKGNFPGRFSGRQFSNSRSEMNVSTLELGDSALYLCASSFERLDSPLHFGNGTRLTVT.

V usage is TRBV10-3 and J usage is TRBJ1-1, with 11 bases lining up with TRBD1. The CDR3 contains 15 residues. Germline CDR1 ENHRY, CDR2 SYGVKD. Trimming removed 6 bases from V and 1 base from J; junction bases left unmatched: 4. CDR3 residues: CAIRPGQGENTEAFF. The CDR3 DNA follows: TGTGCCATCAGGCCGGGACAGGGGGAGAACACTGAAGCTTTCTTT.

The chain couples TRBV19 to TRBJ1-5; D may be TRBD1 (6 bases). Germline CDR1 reads LNHDA; CDR2 reads SQIVND (reference sequence). The ends were cut back, 4 bases at V and 9 bases at J, with 10 bases in the middle. This CDR3 is 12 amino acids long. CDR3 sequence (DNA): TGTGCCAGTAGTAGAGAGACAGGGCCCCAGCATTTT. It translates to CASSRETGPQHF.

The chain is built from TRBV11-3 and TRBJ2-1; D may be TRBD2 (6 bases). CDR1 is SGHNT and CDR2 is YENEEA in the germline V gene. The CDR3 extends over 14 amino acids. Trimming cost V 5 bases and J 1 base, with 9 bases left between them. The CDR3, as DNA: TGTGCCAGCAGCGCAGGGACTTCCTACAATGAGCAGTTCTTC. Encoded protein: CASSAGTSYNEQFF.

The rearrangement links TRBV2 to TRBJ1-4; TRBD1 matches at 7 bases. Germline CDR1 is SNHLY and CDR2 is FYNNEI. V was pared by 6 bases and J by 0 bases, with 13 bases of the junction left unmatched. The CDR3 covers 18 residues. CDR3 nucleotides: TGTGCCAGCAGCCAAGGGGCCTGGACAGGAACAACTAATGAAAAACTGTTTTTT. This translates into CASSQGAWTGTTNEKLFF.

The rearrangement joins TRBV7-9 to TRBJ2-5; 10 nucleotides match TRBD2. V gave up 5 bases and J gave up 0 bases; unmatched junction bases: 6. This CDR3 region has 16 residues. Per germline, CDR1 SEHNR and CDR2 FQNEAQ (reference sequence). This chain's CDR3 is CASSPRSGGYQETQYF. For the CDR3, the DNA is TGTGCCAGCAGCCCTCGTAGCGGGGGGTACCAAGAGACCCAGTACTTC.

CDR3 residues: CASSYIWRNTEAFF. Written as DNA, the CDR3 is TGTGCCAGCAGTTACATTTGGAGGAACACTGAAGCTTTCTTT. The J gene is TRBJ1-1, the V gene TRBV28; no reliable D call. CDR3 length equals 14 residues. The germline V gene encodes CDR1 MDHEN and CDR2 SYDVKM. The V end was cut by 4 bases, the J end by 1 base, with 10 bases between.

This rearrangement joins TRBV18 to TRBJ2-1, with D unclear. The CDR3 totals 12 residues. Trimming shortened V by 2 bases and J by 8 bases, and 7 bases separated the two germline ends. Germline V lookup: CDR1 KGHSH, CDR2 LQKENI. The CDR3 loop reads CASSPSSDEQFF. Written as DNA, the CDR3 is TGTGCCAGCTCACCATCGTCCGATGAGCAGTTCTTC.

This clone has a single count. The chain has TRBV19 and TRBJ2-3, with 9 bases matching TRBD2. With V trimmed by 4 bases and J by 2 bases, 10 bases remained unmatched. The germline V gene has CDR1 LNHDA and CDR2 SQIVND (reference sequence). This CDR3 region has 17 residues. The chain's CDR3 is CASSTGLAPHNTDTQYF. CDR3 nucleotide sequence: TGTGCCAGTAGTACCGGACTAGCGCCTCACAACACAGATACGCAGTATTTT.

J is TRBJ2-1 and V is TRBV30; 12 bases align to TRBD2. V was clipped by 4 bases and J by 5 bases; unmatched bases: 6. The germline gives CDR1 GTSNPN, CDR2 SVGIG (reference sequence). CDR3 length: 15 amino acids. Here the CDR3 reads CAWTRLAGVNNEQFF. In nucleotides, the CDR3 is TGTGCCTGGACCCGACTAGCGGGGGTTAACAATGAGCAGTTCTTC.

The V call is TRBV19, the J call TRBJ1-5; D may be TRBD1 (6 bases). V lost 5 bases and J lost 0, with 17 bases in between. This CDR3 spans 17 amino acids. Per germline, CDR1 LNHDA and CDR2 SQIVND (reference sequence). Here the CDR3 reads CASSLRTARYSNQPQHF. The CDR3, as DNA: TGTGCCAGTAGTTTAAGGACAGCAAGATATAGCAATCAGCCCCAGCATTTT.

The J gene is TRBJ2-7, the V gene TRBV5-4, with TRBD1 as a possible D gene (6 bases). Trimming removed 6 bases at V and 0 bases at J, with 19 bases between. The CDR3 runs 16 residues. Germline V gene sequence: CDR1 SGHNT, CDR2 YYREEE (reference sequence). The CDR3 sequence: CASTDEGVSNSYEQYF. The CDR3 DNA is TGTGCCAGCACTGACGAGGGGGTATCAAACTCCTACGAGCAGTACTTC.

In its sample, this clone was seen once. V is TRBV23-1 and J is TRBJ1-2; D possibly corresponds to TRBD1 (6 bases). TRBV23-1 is placed among ORFs of uncertain function. V was trimmed by 7 bases and J by 6 bases, leaving 12 bases between them. CDR3 length: 12 amino acids. The CDR3 bases are TGCGCCAGCATCGGGGGGGCGAATGGCTACACCTTC. Amino acid sequence: CASIGGANGYTF.

The CDR3 sequence is CASSPDTGLVTYEQYF. CDR3 DNA sequence: TGTGCCAGCTCACCAGACACCGGACTAGTAACCTACGAGCAGTACTTC. The chain joins TRBV18 to TRBJ2-7; TRBD2 agrees at 7 bases. V lost 2 bases to trimming and J lost 2 bases; unmatched junction nucleotides: 9. This CDR3 has 16 amino acids. The germline V gene encodes CDR1 KGHSH and CDR2 LQKENI.

The chain employs TRBV28 and TRBJ2-1; the match to TRBD2 covers 9 bases. J was trimmed by 4 bases and V by 2 bases; bases with no gene match: 18. The CDR3 spans 20 residues. Germline loops: CDR1 MDHEN, CDR2 SYDVKM. CDR3 DNA sequence: TGTGCCAGCAGTTTAGAGCCTAGCGGGGTACCCTTCGTTTGGTACAATGAGCAGTTCTTC. As protein: CASSLEPSGVPFVWYNEQFF.

The V and J genes are TRBV6-5 and TRBJ2-7; D might be TRBD1 (6 bases). Germline lookup yields CDR1 MNHEY and CDR2 SVGAGI. V lost 11 bases, J lost 2 bases, and 22 bases lay in between. This CDR3 spans 15 amino acids. The CDR3 coding sequence is TGTGCCCTCCGATGGGGGCAGGGTACTCCCTACGAGCAGTACTTC. As protein: CALRWGQGTPYEQYF.

The rearrangement links TRBV5-1 to TRBJ2-7, with D possibly matching TRBD2 (5 bases). Between the trimmed V and J ends, which lost 2 bases and 2 bases, there was a span of 8 bases. The germline gives CDR1 SGHRS, CDR2 YFSETQ. There are 13 residues in the CDR3. The CDR3 nucleotides are TGCGCCAGCAGCTTCAGCGGTACCTACGAGCAGTACTTC. Its translation: CASSFSGTYEQYF.

V gene TRBV10-3 combines with J gene TRBJ1-1; 12 bases agree with TRBD1. Trimming cost V 8 bases and J 7 bases; bases outside gene matches: 2. CDR3 length: 12 residues. CDR1 and CDR2 (germline): ENHRY, SYGVKD. Written as DNA, the CDR3 is TGTGCCATCGGGACAGGGGGCGGTGAAGCTTTCTTT. It encodes CAIGTGGGEAFF.